One sample yielded the 31 T cell receptor beta chains listed below, sequenced in a study of control samples from healthy donors and cancer patients. Using immunoSEQ multiplex PCR, the repertoire was profiled, and TCRdb retains in-frame clones only, with some absent. The sample records under 200,000 clones, almost 90% being singletons. Sequencing input: blood. All receptors come from a woman between 25 and 40 years old in good health.

The J gene is TRBJ2-1, the V gene TRBV6-5; D remains unclear. The germline V and J ends were trimmed by 6 bases and 10 bases, with 10 bases remaining between them. Germline lookup yields CDR1 MNHEY and CDR2 SVGAGI. CDR3 length: 11 amino acids. The chain's CDR3 is CASSRMFEQFF. Written as DNA, the CDR3 is TGTGCCAGCAGCCGGATGTTCGAGCAGTTCTTC.

The chain joins TRBV5-5 to TRBJ1-5, with D hard to call. The V end lost 3 bases, the J end lost 1 base, and 14 bases lay between the germline ends. The CDR3 spans 16 residues. The germline V gene has CDR1 SGHKS and CDR2 YYEKEE (reference sequence). The CDR3 coding sequence is TGTGCCAGCAGCTCCACCGGGAGATACAGCAATCAGCCCCAGCATTTT. It codes for CASSSTGRYSNQPQHF. Filled out from reference TRBV5-5 and TRBJ1-5, the complete variable domain reads DAGVTQSPTHLIKTRGQQVTLRCSPISGHKSVSWYQQVLGQGPQFIFQYYEKEERGRGNFPDRFSARQFPNYSSELNVNALLLGDSALYLCASSSTGRYSNQPQHFGDGTRLSIL.

A few counts support this clone. The V call is TRBV4-1, the J call TRBJ1-2; D unclear. The germline gives CDR1 MGHRA, CDR2 YSYEKL. Between the trimmed V and J ends, which lost 1 base and 0 bases, there was a span of 12 bases. The CDR3 consists of 16 residues. CDR3: CASSQVIRMTNYGYTF. DNA of the CDR3: TGCGCCAGCAGCCAAGTCATAAGGATGACTAACTATGGCTACACCTTC.

This chain uses TRBV19 with TRBJ2-3; D assignment may be TRBD1 or TRBD2 (6 bases each). CDR1 is LNHDA and CDR2 is SQIVND in the germline V gene (reference sequence). This CDR3 has 20 residues. V lost 6 bases to trimming and J lost 0 bases, with 28 bases between them. This CDR3 is CASRTGGPSARYPSTDTQYF. The CDR3 bases are TGTGCCAGTAGGACCGGGGGCCCCAGCGCCCGCTATCCAAGCACAGATACGCAGTATTTT.

The V and J genes are TRBV19 and TRBJ1-5, with TRBD1 matching 7 bases. The junction had 5 bases not matched to a gene; V was cut back by 6 bases and J by 6 bases. Germline V lookup: CDR1 LNHDA, CDR2 SQIVND (reference sequence). The CDR3 contains 13 residues. The chain's CDR3 is CASRAGGGQPQHF. CDR3 nucleotide sequence: TGTGCCAGTAGAGCAGGGGGTGGTCAGCCCCAGCATTTT. Looking up the rest from reference TRBV19 and TRBJ1-5 gives the full variable domain: DGGITQSPKYLFRKEGQNVTLSCEQNLNHDAMYWYRQDPGQGLRLIYYSQIVNDFQKGDIAEGYSVSREKKESFPLTVTSAQKNPTAFYLCASRAGGGQPQHFGDGTRLSIL.

On this clone: Other DNA sequences from this sample encode an identical CDR3 as well. The chain uses TRBV9 and TRBJ1-1, with TRBD1 matching 10 bases. Germline-derived CDR1 and CDR2 are SGDLS and YYNGEE. V shed 5 bases and J 5 bases; nucleotides not matched to a gene: 0. The CDR3 has 12 amino acids. The CDR3 spells CASRGQGTEAFF. CDR3 nucleotide sequence: TGTGCCAGCAGGGGACAGGGGACTGAAGCTTTCTTT.

With regard to this clone: The sample holds other DNA sequences that translate to the same CDR3. The rearrangement uses TRBV15 and TRBJ1-2; 8 bases line up with TRBD1. The CDR3 is 15 amino acids. CDR1 and CDR2 (germline): LNHNV, YYDKDF (reference sequence). Trimming cost V 8 bases and J 5 bases; bases outside gene matches: 13. CDR3: CATRPGTGFVYGYTF. CDR3 DNA: TGTGCCACCCGGCCCGGGACAGGATTCGTGTATGGCTACACCTTC. Based on the CDR3 plus reference TRBV15 and TRBJ1-2, the full variable domain is DAMVIQNPRYQVTQFGKPVTLSCSQTLNHNVMYWYQQKSSQAPKLLFHYYDKDFNNEADTPDNFQSRRPNTSFCFLDIRSPGLGDTAMYLCATRPGTGFVYGYTFGSGTRLTVV.

The CDR3 here is CSVATGTVVSEQFF. In DNA, the CDR3 is TGCAGCGTGGCGACCGGGACCGTAGTCAGTGAGCAGTTCTTC. V and J are TRBV29-1 and TRBJ2-1; perhaps D is TRBD1 or TRBD2 (5 bases each). The CDR3 has 14 amino acids. Germline values: CDR1 SQVTM, CDR2 ANQGSEA. V was trimmed by 6 bases and J by 9 bases, leaving 21 bases between them.

The genes are TRBV20-1 and TRBJ1-1, with a tentative D call TRBD1 (5 bases). Germline lookup yields CDR1 DFQATT and CDR2 SNEGSKA (reference sequence). V was clipped by 3 bases and J by 10 bases, with 12 bases between them. The CDR3 loop spans 11 amino acids. CDR3 DNA: TGCAGTGCTAGGGTAGGGGCCCGAGCTTTCTTT. This gives the protein CSARVGARAFF.

This chain uses TRBV6-5 with TRBJ1-1; perhaps TRBD1 as D (6 bases). This CDR3 is 14 amino acids long. Germline-derived CDR1 and CDR2 are MNHEY and SVGAGI. V lost 6 bases to trimming and J lost 0 bases, with 11 bases between them. Written as DNA, the CDR3 is TGTGCCAGCAGCCAGACAGGCTTGAACACTGAAGCTTTCTTT. This codes for CASSQTGLNTEAFF.

A few counts support this clone. The V call is TRBV2, the J call TRBJ1-1, with D uncertain. Between the trimmed V and J ends, which lost 6 bases and 0 bases, there was a span of 11 bases. CDR3 length equals 14 residues. The germline V gene encodes CDR1 SNHLY and CDR2 FYNNEI. CDR3 amino acids: CASRIQEMNTEAFF. As DNA, the CDR3 is TGTGCCAGCAGGATTCAAGAAATGAACACTGAAGCTTTCTTT.

The chain recombines TRBV19 with TRBJ2-7; no reliable D call. Germline V lookup: CDR1 LNHDA, CDR2 SQIVND (reference sequence). V shed 5 bases and J shed 2 bases, with 13 bases lying between them. The CDR3 runs 14 residues. The CDR3 DNA is TGTGCCAGTAGTCTCTCGTGGACCCCCTACGAGCAGTACTTC. Translating gives CASSLSWTPYEQYF.

The chain combines TRBV6-5 with TRBJ2-7; D gene ambiguous. The CDR3 is 12 residues long. V was pared by 5 bases and J by 5 bases, with 10 bases between. The V gene's germline CDR1 is MNHEY and CDR2 SVGAGI. CDR3 coding DNA: TGTGCCAGCAGTCACCGATCGGACGAGCAGTACTTC. Protein sequence: CASSHRSDEQYF.

The V gene is TRBV15, the J gene TRBJ1-2, with D possibly matching TRBD1 (5 bases). The CDR3 is 14 amino acids. Trimming removed 7 bases from V and 4 bases from J, with 16 bases in between. In germline, CDR1 is LNHNV, CDR2 YYDKDF (reference sequence). CDR3: CATNPGRSIYGYTF. The CDR3 DNA sequence: TGTGCCACCAATCCGGGGCGTTCGATCTATGGCTACACCTTC. Based on the CDR3 plus reference TRBV15 and TRBJ1-2, the full variable domain is DAMVIQNPRYQVTQFGKPVTLSCSQTLNHNVMYWYQQKSSQAPKLLFHYYDKDFNNEADTPDNFQSRRPNTSFCFLDIRSPGLGDTAMYLCATNPGRSIYGYTFGSGTRLTVV.

V usage is TRBV10-3 and J usage is TRBJ2-5, with a tentative D call TRBD1 (6 bases). The CDR3 loop spans 15 amino acids. V lost 3 bases to trimming and J lost 6 bases, with 17 bases between them. CDR1 and CDR2 from the germline V gene are ENHRY and SYGVKD. The CDR3, as DNA: TGTGCCATCAGTGATGAGGGGGACCCTAGACAGACCCAGTACTTC. It codes for CAISDEGDPRQTQYF.

A few counts support this clone. V and J are TRBV2 and TRBJ1-5; no definite D call. The V end lost 2 bases, the J end lost 7 bases, and 18 bases lay between the germline ends. There are 16 residues in the CDR3. The V gene's germline CDR1 is SNHLY and CDR2 FYNNEI. The CDR3 sequence is CASSESRTEIPQPQHF. The CDR3 DNA reads TGTGCCAGCAGTGAATCCCGGACGGAAATCCCCCAGCCCCAGCATTTT. Drawing the rest from reference TRBV2 and TRBJ1-5, the complete variable domain is EPEVTQTPSHQVTQMGQEVILRCVPISNHLYFYWYRQILGQKVEFLVSFYNNEISEKSEIFDDQFSVERPDGSNFTLKIRSTKLEDSAMYFCASSESRTEIPQPQHFGDGTRLSIL.

The V gene is TRBV9, the J gene TRBJ2-5; perhaps TRBD1 as D (6 bases). CDR3 size: 15 residues. The germline gives CDR1 SGDLS, CDR2 YYNGEE. V was clipped by 1 base and J by 2 bases, with 12 bases between them. CDR3 amino acids: CASSVTGTTQETQYF. The CDR3 DNA reads TGTGCCAGCAGCGTAACCGGGACAACTCAAGAGACCCAGTACTTC.

The chain combines TRBV7-8 with TRBJ2-7, with TRBD1 as a possible D gene (6 bases). The CDR3 is made up of 13 amino acids. Germline CDR1 SGHVS, CDR2 FQNEAQ. The germline V and J ends were trimmed by 2 bases and 4 bases, with 9 bases remaining between them. CDR3 sequence (DNA): TGTGCCAGCAGCTTACTACAGGGATACGAGCAGTACGTC. Translating gives CASSLLQGYEQYV.

The chain couples TRBV11-2 to TRBJ2-5; D remains unclear. Trimming shortened V by 4 bases and J by 1 base, and 16 bases separated the two germline ends. CDR1 is SGHAT and CDR2 is FQNNGV in the germline V gene. The CDR3 is made up of 16 amino acids. The CDR3 loop is CASSSSYQESQETQYF. CDR3 coding DNA: TGTGCCAGCAGCTCCAGTTACCAGGAGTCCCAAGAGACCCAGTACTTC.

V gene TRBV7-2 combines with J gene TRBJ2-3, with D uncertain. The germline V gene has CDR1 SGHTA and CDR2 FQGNSA. The V gene lost 1 base and the J gene lost 4 bases, with 12 bases spanning the gap. The CDR3 totals 15 residues. Here the CDR3 reads CASSLDPYSPDTQYF. In DNA form, the CDR3 reads TGTGCCAGCAGCTTAGACCCGTACAGCCCAGATACGCAGTATTTT.

The chain recombines TRBV2 with TRBJ2-3, with a possible D match to TRBD2 (5 bases). V gave up 6 bases and J gave up 4 bases, with 14 bases separating them. The CDR3 runs 14 residues. From germline, CDR1 is SNHLY and CDR2 FYNNEI. CDR3 sequence: CASRVGSAPDTQYF. The CDR3 DNA reads TGTGCCAGCAGGGTGGGGAGTGCCCCAGATACGCAGTATTTT.

To note about this clone: A read error may produce the germline difference seen at one junction end. V and J are TRBV4-1 and TRBJ2-7; 8 bases match TRBD2. Germline V gene lookup returns CDR1 MGHRA and CDR2 YSYEKL. The CDR3 extends over 15 amino acids. The CDR3, as DNA: TGCGCCAGCAGCCAAGATTCCAGCGGGAGTTTTCGCTGCCACTTC. The encoded protein is CASSQDSSGSFRCHF.

The chain employs TRBV28 and TRBJ1-6; 10 bases map to TRBD1. This CDR3 is 14 amino acids long. The V gene's germline CDR1 is MDHEN and CDR2 SYDVKM. V was pared by 6 bases and J by 10 bases, with 6 bases of the junction left unmatched. CDR3 residues: CASRSGTGASPLHF. In DNA, the CDR3 is TGTGCCAGCAGGTCCGGGACAGGGGCCTCACCCCTCCACTTT.

J is TRBJ2-1 and V is TRBV9; the match to TRBD1 covers 8 bases. Germline-derived CDR1 and CDR2 are SGDLS and YYNGEE. The V gene end was trimmed by 4 bases and the J gene end by 2 bases; junction bases not matched to a gene: 8. This CDR3 has 16 amino acids. The CDR3 DNA reads TGTGCCAGCAGCTTTAGGACAGGGTCTCCCTACAATGAGCAGTTCTTC. Protein sequence: CASSFRTGSPYNEQFF.

CDR3 in amino acids: CASSPTPLYEQYV. The CDR3, as DNA: TGTGCCAGCTCACCGACTCCTTTATACGAGCAGTACGTC. V usage is TRBV18 and J usage is TRBJ2-7, with D hard to call. Trimming took 3 bases from V and 4 from J, leaving 10 bases between them. This CDR3 has 13 amino acids. The germline CDR1 and CDR2 sequences are KGHSH and LQKENI.

The chain recombines TRBV5-4 with TRBJ2-1, with TRBD2 matching 7 bases. Germline CDR1 and CDR2: SGHNT and YYREEE (reference sequence). This CDR3 spans 15 amino acids. The trim removed 6 bases at V and 5 bases at J, leaving 11 bases unmatched. The CDR3 sequence is CASTGVGGNNNEQFF. The CDR3 DNA follows: TGTGCCAGCACCGGGGTGGGGGGGAACAACAATGAGCAGTTCTTC.

This clone was picked up a small number of times. J is TRBJ2-1 and V is TRBV4-2; D unclear. Germline V lookup: CDR1 LGHNA, CDR2 YNFKEQ. V was cut by 4 bases and J by 0 bases, with 10 bases left in between. There are 15 residues in the CDR3. This CDR3 reads CASSREVSSYNEQFF. The CDR3 nucleotides read TGTGCCAGCAGCCGAGAGGTGAGCTCCTACAATGAGCAGTTCTTC.

This clone was seen a handful of times. This chain links TRBV13 with TRBJ2-3; TRBD1 aligns across 7 bases. Germline V gene data show CDR1 as PRHDT and CDR2 as FYEKMQ (reference sequence). The CDR3 sequence is 16 residues long. With V trimmed by 5 bases and J by 2 bases, 10 bases remained unmatched. The CDR3 nucleotides read TGTGCCAGCAGCCTACCGATGGGACAGAACACAGATACGCAGTATTTT. This codes for CASSLPMGQNTDTQYF.

This clone occurred once. The chain recombines TRBV24-1 with TRBJ2-3, with D possibly matching TRBD2 (6 bases). The V end was cut by 4 bases, the J end by 2 bases, with 12 bases between. The germline V gene encodes CDR1 KGHDR and CDR2 SFDVKD. The length of the CDR3 is 15 residues. CDR3 region: CATSDPRGVTDTQYF. The CDR3 nucleotides are TGTGCCACCAGTGACCCGCGCGGGGTCACAGATACGCAGTATTTT.

V usage is TRBV6-1 and J usage is TRBJ1-2; TRBD1 agrees at 8 bases. Germline values: CDR1 MNHNS, CDR2 SASEGT. The CDR3 is 14 amino acids. V lost 2 bases to trimming and J lost 8 bases; unmatched junction nucleotides: 7. The CDR3 coding sequence is TGTGCCAGCAGTGAAACAGGCAGGGGGCGCGGCTACACCTTC. Its protein product is CASSETGRGRGYTF.

V gene TRBV12-3 or TRBV12-4 combines with J gene TRBJ1-1, with D unclear. The V and J ends lost 3 bases and 1 base respectively, with 3 bases between them. The CDR3 is 12 residues long. The CDR3 DNA is TGTGCCAGCAGTTTGTCGAACACTGAAGCTTTCTTT. This sequence encodes CASSLSNTEAFF.